These T cell receptor beta chains were read from a single sample in a study of CD8 T cells in ankylosing spondylitis. TCRdb fed the 5' RACE reads into MiXCR, producing one record per CDR3 protein. Found here are 250,000 to 300,000 distinct CDR3 sequences, around 20% of them singletons; the top ten hold 7.5% to 9.5%. The sample consisted of blood, either unsorted or a sorted T cell fraction (not recorded which). The receptor set was obtained from a male donor with ankylosing spondylitis or in good health (not recorded which). CDR3s include the opening cysteine and the closing phenylalanine or tryptophan. The D gene is left open where the match is weak. Clone size, where shown, is once, few, many, or a class for clones that have expanded.

>15|TRBJ2-5|NA|NA|TRBV4-2
TGTGCCAGCAGCCAAGATCTGGGATTCCAAGAGACCCAGTACTTC
CASSQDLGFQETQYF
>19|TRBJ2-6|NA|NA|TRBV4-2
TGTGCCAGCAGCCAATTGGTCAGCGCAGGGGGGAGTGGGGCCAACGTCCTGACTTTC
CASSQLVSAGGSGANVLTF
>14|TRBJ2-3|NA|NA|TRBV5-6
TGTGTCAGCAGCTACGGGGCTAGCACAGATACGCAGTATTTT
CVSSYGASTDTQYF
>17|TRBJ2-1|NA|NA|TRBV27
TGTGCCACCTCGAGGGGTACGGGGTCATTCTCCTACAATGAGCAGTTCTTC
CATSRGTGSFSYNEQFF
>11|TRBJ2-1|NA|few|TRBV24-1
TGTGCCACCAGTGCAAGGGATGAGCAGTTCTTC
CATSARDEQFF
>16|TRBJ1-3|TRBD1|NA|TRBV5-1
TGCGCCAGCAGCGCAGGACAGGGGGCTCCTGGAAACACCATATATTTT
CASSAGQGAPGNTIYF
>15|TRBJ2-2|NA|few|TRBV5-1
TGCGCCAGCGACTGGCGGGATGGGGCCACCGGGGAGCTGTTTTTT
CASDWRDGATGELFF
>16|TRBJ2-2|TRBD2|few|TRBV5-1
TGCGCCAGCAGCCAACCAGGGAGGGCTAACACCGGGGAGCTGTTTTTT
CASSQPGRANTGELFF
>13|TRBJ2-2|NA|few|TRBV27
TGTGCCAGCGGCGGGACAGTCACCGGGGAGCTGTTTTTT
CASGGTVTGELFF
>15|TRBJ1-5|NA|many|TRBV10-3
TGTGCCACCCACGGGGGTGAGCCCCTCAATCAGCCCCAGCATTTT
CATHGGEPLNQPQHF
>15|TRBJ2-3|NA|NA|TRBV10-3
TGTGCCATCAGTGAGTCGAGGGGGAGCACAGATACGCAGTATTTT
CAISESRGSTDTQYF
>16|TRBJ2-1|TRBD2|NA|TRBV5-1
TGCGCCAGCAGCTCCACCGGGACTAGCGCCTACAATGAGCAGTTCTTC
CASSSTGTSAYNEQFF
>15|TRBJ2-3|NA|NA|TRBV5-5
TGTGCCAGCAGCCGCGGGACCCCTAGCACAGATACGCAGTATTTT
CASSRGTPSTDTQYF
>13|TRBJ2-3|NA|many|TRBV6-5
TGTGCCAGCAGTTCCAGACTGGGGGATACGCAGTATTTT
CASSSRLGDTQYF
>16|TRBJ2-3|TRBD2|few|TRBV7-3
TGTGCCAGCAGCTCGGGACTAGCGGGCTCCCTGGATACGCAGTATTTT
CASSSGLAGSLDTQYF
>13|TRBJ1-1|NA|NA|TRBV24-1
TGTGCCACCAGTGCCTTTGGACAAAGTGAAGCTTTCTTT
CATSAFGQSEAFF